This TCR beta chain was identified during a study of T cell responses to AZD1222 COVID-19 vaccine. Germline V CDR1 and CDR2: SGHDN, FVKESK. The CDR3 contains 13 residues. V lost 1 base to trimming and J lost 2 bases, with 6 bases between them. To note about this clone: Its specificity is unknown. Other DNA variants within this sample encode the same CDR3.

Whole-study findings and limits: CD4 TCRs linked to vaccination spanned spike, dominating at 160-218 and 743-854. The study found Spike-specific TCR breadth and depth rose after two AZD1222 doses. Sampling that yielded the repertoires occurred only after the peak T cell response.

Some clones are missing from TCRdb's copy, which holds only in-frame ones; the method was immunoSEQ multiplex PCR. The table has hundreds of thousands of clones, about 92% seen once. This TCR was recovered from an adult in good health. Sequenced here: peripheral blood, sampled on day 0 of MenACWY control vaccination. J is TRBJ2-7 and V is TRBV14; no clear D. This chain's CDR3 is CASSQVRAYEQYF. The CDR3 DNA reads TGTGCCAGCAGCCAAGTACGGGCCTACGAGCAGTACTTC.